Below, 22 T cell receptor beta chains from the same sample are listed, as sequenced in a study of identifying expanded T cells in peripheral blood. Repertoires were generated with immunoSEQ multiplex PCR, while TCRdb's copy carries only in-frame clones and drops some. The table shows about 80,000 clones, with 88% occurring only once. The sequencing input was blood. The receptor source for this set is a person aged 18 to 75 in good health.

J is TRBJ1-2 and V is TRBV18; D might be TRBD1 (6 bases). V lost 6 bases to trimming and J lost 7 bases, with 24 bases between them. The CDR3 runs to 16 residues. Germline values: CDR1 KGHSH, CDR2 LQKENI. CDR3 nucleotide sequence: TGTGCCAGCTCCGACCAGGGGAACAGGGCGAGTGGTGGCTACACCTTC. The encoded protein is CASSDQGNRASGGYTF.

This clone was recorded a few times. This chain connects TRBV2 to TRBJ1-6; D is undetermined. The CDR3 is made up of 11 amino acids. Deletions cut 5 bases from V and 10 bases from J, with 6 bases between. Germline CDR1 SNHLY, CDR2 FYNNEI. CDR3 sequence reads: CASSLDSPLHF. The CDR3 nucleotides are TGTGCCAGCAGTCTGGACTCACCCCTCCACTTT.

The rearrangement uses TRBV27 and TRBJ1-4, with TRBD1 identical over 9 bases. CDR1 MNHEY and CDR2 SMNVEV come from the germline V gene (reference sequence). J gave up 6 bases and V 4 bases, and 3 bases lay outside the gene matches. This CDR3 spans 14 amino acids. The CDR3 here is CASSYWTGDEKLFF. The CDR3 DNA sequence: TGTGCCAGCAGTTATTGGACAGGGGATGAAAAACTGTTTTTT.

This chain uses TRBV5-4 with TRBJ2-5, with 9 bases aligning to TRBD1. This CDR3 comprises 14 residues. Trimming cost V 3 bases and J 5 bases; bases outside gene matches: 5. Germline CDR1 and CDR2: SGHNT and YYREEE (reference sequence). Written as DNA, the CDR3 is TGTGCCAGCAGCTCCCGGGACAGGGAGGAGACCCAGTACTTC. It codes for CASSSRDREETQYF.

This rearrangement joins TRBV14 to TRBJ1-2, with a possible D match to TRBD1 (5 bases). The ends were cut back, 4 bases at V and 6 bases at J, with 21 bases in the middle. CDR1 is SGHDN and CDR2 is FVKESK in the germline V gene. This CDR3 contains 16 residues. The CDR3 nucleotides read TGTGCCAGCAGCCTCCGCGGGGCTTATTTCACGGATGGCTACACCTTC. This translates into CASSLRGAYFTDGYTF.

The genes are TRBV5-5 and TRBJ1-1; no clear D gene. Germline CDR1 SGHKS, CDR2 YYEKEE (reference sequence). The CDR3 covers 12 residues. Between the trimmed V and J ends, which lost 7 bases and 1 base, there was a span of 8 bases. CDR3 region: CASGVENTEAFF. The CDR3 DNA reads TGTGCCAGCGGGGTTGAGAACACTGAAGCTTTCTTT.

This clone was counted once. This chain uses TRBV5-1 with TRBJ2-2, with D unresolved. Germline assignment: CDR1 SGHRS and CDR2 YFSETQ. V lost 3 bases to trimming and J lost 0 bases, with 6 bases between them. This CDR3 is built from 14 residues. The CDR3: CASSSGTNTGELFF. The CDR3 DNA is TGCGCCAGCAGCTCCGGAACGAACACCGGGGAGCTGTTTTTT.

The CDR3 loop is CSVVGQGTNYGYTF. The CDR3 DNA is TGCAGCGTTGTAGGACAGGGGACTAACTATGGCTACACCTTC. This sequence joins TRBV29-1 and TRBJ1-2, with 9 bases that match TRBD1. Germline V gives CDR1 SQVTM, CDR2 ANQGSEA. The CDR3 consists of 14 residues. Germline trimming cut 4 bases from V and 0 bases from J; bases unmatched to any gene: 3.

This clone has only one observation. The chain has TRBV28 and TRBJ1-3; D gene ambiguous. CDR1 and CDR2 from the germline V gene are MDHEN and SYDVKM. Trimming removed 5 bases from V and 13 bases from J, with 15 bases in between. The CDR3 is 12 residues long. The CDR3 spells CASSPSLSGIYF. CDR3 bases: TGTGCCAGCAGTCCGAGCCTCTCGGGGATATATTTT.

The genes are TRBV7-9 and TRBJ1-3; D unresolved. CDR1 is SEHNR and CDR2 is FQNEAQ in the germline V gene (reference sequence). V lost 5 bases and J lost 8, with 16 bases in between. The length of the CDR3 is 14 residues. CDR3 DNA: TGTGCCAGCAGCCTACAGAGTCCCACCGACACCATATATTTT. Protein product: CASSLQSPTDTIYF.

The gene calls are TRBV29-1 and TRBJ2-7; D is possibly TRBD1 (6 bases). CDR3 length: 14 residues. The germline CDR1 and CDR2 sequences are SQVTM and ANQGSEA. The V gene lost 5 bases and the J gene lost 4 bases, with 18 bases spanning the gap. CDR3 in amino acids: CSVIPVDSTYEQYF. Here the CDR3 DNA reads TGCAGCGTTATCCCGGTGGACAGCACATACGAGCAGTACTTC.

This clone came up a few times. The rearrangement uses TRBV19 and TRBJ1-6; D is perhaps TRBD1 (6 bases). The CDR3 totals 15 residues. Between the trimmed V and J ends, which lost 3 bases and 6 bases, there was a span of 12 bases. In germline, CDR1 is LNHDA, CDR2 SQIVND (reference sequence). CDR3 DNA: TGTGCCAGTAGTATGGCGGGGGCAAGTAATTCACCCCTCCACTTT. Protein: CASSMAGASNSPLHF. The whole variable domain, filled in from reference TRBV19 and TRBJ1-6, reads DGGITQSPKYLFRKEGQNVTLSCEQNLNHDAMYWYRQDPGQGLRLIYYSQIVNDFQKGDIAEGYSVSREKKESFPLTVTSAQKNPTAFYLCASSMAGASNSPLHFGNGTRLTVT.

This clone has more than one count but fewer than ten. V is TRBV15 and J is TRBJ2-1; D call uncertain. Germline CDR1 is LNHNV and CDR2 is YYDKDF (reference sequence). Trimming removed 5 bases from V and 1 base from J, with 0 bases in between. This CDR3 region has 11 residues. The CDR3, as DNA: TGTGCCACCAGCTCCTACAATGAGCAGTTCTTC. Protein product: CATSSYNEQFF.

The V and J genes are TRBV13 and TRBJ1-2; D is uncertain. V was cut by 7 bases and J by 6 bases, with 15 bases left in between. The CDR3 is 13 amino acids. The germline V gene has CDR1 PRHDT and CDR2 FYEKMQ (reference sequence). CDR3: CASTTGRLHGYTF. The CDR3 DNA reads as TGTGCCAGCACCACCGGGAGGTTGCATGGCTACACCTTC.

The V and J genes are TRBV5-4 and TRBJ1-1; a possible D gene is TRBD1 (6 bases). Trimming stripped 1 base from V and 5 bases from J, with 15 bases between. The germline CDR1 and CDR2 sequences are SGHNT and YYREEE (reference sequence). The CDR3 totals 15 residues. CDR3 sequence reads: CASSLSQRGETEAFF. The CDR3, as DNA: TGTGCCAGCAGCTTGTCACAAAGGGGGGAAACTGAAGCTTTCTTT.

V usage is TRBV7-2 and J usage is TRBJ2-7; TRBD2 aligns across 11 bases. V gave up 5 bases and J gave up 2 bases; unmatched junction bases: 11. The CDR3 runs 17 residues. Per the germline V gene, CDR1 is SGHTA and CDR2 is FQGNSA. CDR3 in amino acids: CASSITGTSGIAYEQYF. The DNA of the CDR3 is TGTGCCAGCAGCATAACCGGGACTAGCGGTATCGCCTACGAGCAGTACTTC.

The chain is built from TRBV7-8 and TRBJ1-1; 10 nucleotides agree with TRBD1. Trimming removed 5 bases from V and 2 bases from J; junction bases left unmatched: 2. This CDR3 spans 14 amino acids. From germline, CDR1 is SGHVS and CDR2 FQNEAQ. The CDR3 DNA reads TGTGCCAGCAGCCAGACAGGGGGCAACACTGAAGCTTTCTTT. As protein: CASSQTGGNTEAFF. The full variable domain, with the rest looked up from reference TRBV7-8 and TRBJ1-1, is GAGVSQSPRYKVAKRGQDVALRCDPISGHVSLFWYQQALGQGPEFLTYFQNEAQLDKSGLPSDRFFAERPEGSVSTLKIQRTQQEDSAVYLCASSQTGGNTEAFFGQGTRLTVV.

J is TRBJ2-7 and V is TRBV13; D might be TRBD2 (5 bases). CDR3 size: 12 residues. The V end lost 5 bases, the J end lost 5 bases, and 10 bases lay between the germline ends. Germline V gene data show CDR1 as PRHDT and CDR2 as FYEKMQ (reference sequence). In DNA, the CDR3 is TGTGCCAGCAGCCCGGGGATCCACGAGCAGTACTTC. It is translated as CASSPGIHEQYF.

In the case of this clone: Sequence at one end of the junction differs from germline and may be a read error. The genes are TRBV4-2 and TRBJ2-1; 11 bases line up with TRBD2. Germline lookup yields CDR1 LGHNA and CDR2 YNFKEQ. The CDR3 has 16 amino acids. CDR3 residues: CASSQDATSGTNKQFF. The CDR3 nucleotides read TGTGCCAGCAGCCAAGATGCGACTAGCGGGACCAATAAGCAGTTCTTC.

CDR3 coding DNA: TGTGCCAGCAGCTCAGCCGGGACTAGCGGGGGAAACACAGATACGCAGTATTTT. This translates into CASSSAGTSGGNTDTQYF. The chain couples TRBV5-4 to TRBJ2-3, with TRBD2 identical over 14 bases. The CDR3 covers 18 residues. The germline V gene has CDR1 SGHNT and CDR2 YYREEE (reference sequence). With V trimmed by 3 bases and J by 2 bases, 8 bases remained unmatched.

The chain couples TRBV5-1 to TRBJ1-1, with D tentatively TRBD1 (5 bases). The V end was cut by 0 bases, the J end by 4 bases, with 10 bases between. CDR3 length: 14 residues. CDR1 and CDR2 from the germline V gene are SGHRS and YFSETQ. CDR3 coding DNA: TGCGCCAGCAGCTTGGTCGGTCAGGGCACTGAAGCTTTCTTT. Encoded protein: CASSLVGQGTEAFF.

This clone was found a few times. This chain connects TRBV6-1 to TRBJ1-2, with D possibly matching TRBD1 (5 bases). Trimming took off 2 bases at V and 8 bases at J, with 15 bases between the two ends. Germline CDR1 MNHNS, CDR2 SASEGT. CDR3 length: 14 amino acids. The CDR3 protein is CASSERPAGQGYTF. The CDR3 nucleotides are TGTGCCAGCAGTGAACGGCCGGCAGGGCAAGGCTACACCTTC.